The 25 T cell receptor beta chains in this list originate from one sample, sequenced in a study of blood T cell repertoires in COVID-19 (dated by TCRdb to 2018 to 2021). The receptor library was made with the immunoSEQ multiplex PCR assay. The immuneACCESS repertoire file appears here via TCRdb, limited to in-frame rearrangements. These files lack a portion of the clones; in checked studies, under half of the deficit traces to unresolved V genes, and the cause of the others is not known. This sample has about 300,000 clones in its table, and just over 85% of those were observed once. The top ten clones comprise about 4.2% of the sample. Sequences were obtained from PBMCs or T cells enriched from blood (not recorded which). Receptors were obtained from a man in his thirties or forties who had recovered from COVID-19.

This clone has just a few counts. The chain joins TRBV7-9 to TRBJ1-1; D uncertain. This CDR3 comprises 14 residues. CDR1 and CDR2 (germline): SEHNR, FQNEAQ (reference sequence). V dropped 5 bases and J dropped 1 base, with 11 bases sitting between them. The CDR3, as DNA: TGTGCCAGCAGCCCCCTCGGGAGGAACACTGAAGCTTTCTTT. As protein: CASSPLGRNTEAFF.

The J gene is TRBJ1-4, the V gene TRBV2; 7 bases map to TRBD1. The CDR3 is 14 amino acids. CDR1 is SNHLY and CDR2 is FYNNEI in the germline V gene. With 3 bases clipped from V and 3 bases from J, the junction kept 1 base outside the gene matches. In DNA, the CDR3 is TGTGCCAGCAGTGAGCAGGGGGCTAATGAAAAACTGTTTTTT. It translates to CASSEQGANEKLFF.

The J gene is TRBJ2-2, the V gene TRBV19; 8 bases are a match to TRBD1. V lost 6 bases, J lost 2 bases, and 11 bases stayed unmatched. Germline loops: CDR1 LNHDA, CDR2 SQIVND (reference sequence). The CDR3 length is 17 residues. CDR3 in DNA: TGTGCCAGTAGCCGTGGGACAGGACAGATTAACACCGGGGAGCTGTTTTTT. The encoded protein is CASSRGTGQINTGELFF.

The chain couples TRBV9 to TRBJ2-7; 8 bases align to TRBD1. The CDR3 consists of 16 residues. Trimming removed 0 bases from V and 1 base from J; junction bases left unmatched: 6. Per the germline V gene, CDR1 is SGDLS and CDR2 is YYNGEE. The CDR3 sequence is CASSVGQGAVSYEQYF. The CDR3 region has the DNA TGTGCCAGCAGCGTAGGCCAGGGGGCAGTATCCTACGAGCAGTACTTC. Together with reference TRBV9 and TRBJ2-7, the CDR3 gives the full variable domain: DSGVTQTPKHLITATGQRVTLRCSPRSGDLSVYWYQQSLDQGLQFLIQYYNGEERAKGNILERFSAQQFPDLHSELNLSSLELGDSALYFCASSVGQGAVSYEQYFGPGTRLTVT.

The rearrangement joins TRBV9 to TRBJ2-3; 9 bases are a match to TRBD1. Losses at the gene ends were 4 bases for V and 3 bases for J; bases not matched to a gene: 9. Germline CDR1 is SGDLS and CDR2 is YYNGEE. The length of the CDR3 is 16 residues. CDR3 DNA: TGTGCCAGCAGCCCGAGGGGGGACAGGGCGACAGATACGCAGTATTTT. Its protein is CASSPRGDRATDTQYF.

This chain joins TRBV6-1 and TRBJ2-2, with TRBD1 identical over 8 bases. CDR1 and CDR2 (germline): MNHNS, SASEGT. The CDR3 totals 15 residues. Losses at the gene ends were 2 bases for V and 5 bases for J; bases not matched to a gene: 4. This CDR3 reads CASSELQGATGELFF. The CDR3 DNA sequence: TGTGCCAGCAGTGAACTTCAGGGGGCGACCGGGGAGCTGTTTTTT.

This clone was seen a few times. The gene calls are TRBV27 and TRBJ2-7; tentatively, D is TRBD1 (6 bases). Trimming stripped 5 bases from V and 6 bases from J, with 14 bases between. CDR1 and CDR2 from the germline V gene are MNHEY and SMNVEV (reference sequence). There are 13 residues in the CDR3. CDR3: CASSPPQGREQYF. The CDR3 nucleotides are TGTGCCAGCAGTCCCCCACAGGGTCGCGAGCAGTACTTC.

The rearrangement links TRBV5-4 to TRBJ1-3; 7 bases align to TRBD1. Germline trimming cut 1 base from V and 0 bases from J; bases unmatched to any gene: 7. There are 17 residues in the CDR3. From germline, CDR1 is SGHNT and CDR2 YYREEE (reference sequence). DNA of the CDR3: TGTGCCAGCAGCTTGTGGCCAGGGGGTCGCTCTGGAAACACCATATATTTT. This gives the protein CASSLWPGGRSGNTIYF.

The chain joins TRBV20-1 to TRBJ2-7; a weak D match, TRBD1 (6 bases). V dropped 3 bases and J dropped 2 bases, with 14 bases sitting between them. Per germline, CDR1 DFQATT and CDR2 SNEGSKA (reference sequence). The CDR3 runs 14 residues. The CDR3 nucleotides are TGCAGTGCTAGTAGACCGACAGGACCCTACGAGCAGTACTTC. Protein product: CSASRPTGPYEQYF.

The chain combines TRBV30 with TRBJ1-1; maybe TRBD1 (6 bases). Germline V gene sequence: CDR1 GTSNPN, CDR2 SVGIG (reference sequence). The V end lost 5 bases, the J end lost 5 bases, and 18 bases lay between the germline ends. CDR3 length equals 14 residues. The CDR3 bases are TGTGCCTGGGCCCTAGGACAGCCGGGAACTGAAGCTTTCTTT. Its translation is CAWALGQPGTEAFF.

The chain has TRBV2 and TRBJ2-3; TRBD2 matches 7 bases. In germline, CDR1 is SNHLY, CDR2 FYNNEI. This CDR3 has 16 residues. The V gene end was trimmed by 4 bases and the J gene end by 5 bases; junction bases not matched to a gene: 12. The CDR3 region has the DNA TGTGCCAGCAGTGTTCGTGAGGCGGGAGTGGGAGATACGCAGTATTTT. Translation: CASSVREAGVGDTQYF. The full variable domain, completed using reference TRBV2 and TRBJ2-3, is EPEVTQTPSHQVTQMGQEVILRCVPISNHLYFYWYRQILGQKVEFLVSFYNNEISEKSEIFDDQFSVERPDGSNFTLKIRSTKLEDSAMYFCASSVREAGVGDTQYFGPGTRLTVL.

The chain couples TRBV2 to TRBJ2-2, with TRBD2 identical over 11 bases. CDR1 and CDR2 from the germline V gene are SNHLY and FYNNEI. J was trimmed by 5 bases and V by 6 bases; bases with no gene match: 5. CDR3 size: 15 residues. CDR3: CASSKTSGKTGELFF. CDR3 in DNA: TGTGCCAGCAGCAAGACTAGCGGGAAGACCGGGGAGCTGTTTTTT. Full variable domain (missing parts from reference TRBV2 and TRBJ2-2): EPEVTQTPSHQVTQMGQEVILRCVPISNHLYFYWYRQILGQKVEFLVSFYNNEISEKSEIFDDQFSVERPDGSNFTLKIRSTKLEDSAMYFCASSKTSGKTGELFFGEGSRLTVL.

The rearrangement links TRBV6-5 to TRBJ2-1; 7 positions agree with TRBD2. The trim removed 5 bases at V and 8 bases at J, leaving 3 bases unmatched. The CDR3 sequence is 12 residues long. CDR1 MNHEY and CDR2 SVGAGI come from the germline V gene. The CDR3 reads CASSTLADEQFF. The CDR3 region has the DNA TGTGCCAGCAGTACTCTAGCGGATGAGCAGTTCTTC.

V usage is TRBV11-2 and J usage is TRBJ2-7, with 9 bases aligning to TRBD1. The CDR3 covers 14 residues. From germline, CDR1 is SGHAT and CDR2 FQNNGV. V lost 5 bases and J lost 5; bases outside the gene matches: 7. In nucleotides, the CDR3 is TGTGCCAGCAGCCCCGGGACAGGGATCCACGAGCAGTACTTC. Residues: CASSPGTGIHEQYF.

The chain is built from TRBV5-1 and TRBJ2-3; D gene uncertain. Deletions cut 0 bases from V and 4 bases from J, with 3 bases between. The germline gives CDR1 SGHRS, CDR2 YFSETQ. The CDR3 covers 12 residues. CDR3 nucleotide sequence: TGCGCCAGCAGCTTGGCTCCAGATACGCAGTATTTT. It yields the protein CASSLAPDTQYF.

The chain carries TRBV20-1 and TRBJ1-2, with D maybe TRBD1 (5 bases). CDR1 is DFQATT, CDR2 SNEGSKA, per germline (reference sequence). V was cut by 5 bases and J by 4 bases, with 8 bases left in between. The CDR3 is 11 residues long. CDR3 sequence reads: CSAWGSYGYTF. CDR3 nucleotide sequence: TGCAGTGCTTGGGGCAGCTATGGCTACACCTTC.

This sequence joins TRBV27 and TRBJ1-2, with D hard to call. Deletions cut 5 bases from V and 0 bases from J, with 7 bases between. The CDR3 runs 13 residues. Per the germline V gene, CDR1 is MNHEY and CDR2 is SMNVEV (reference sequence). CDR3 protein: CASSQRANYGYTF. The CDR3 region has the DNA TGTGCCAGCAGTCAAAGAGCTAACTATGGCTACACCTTC.

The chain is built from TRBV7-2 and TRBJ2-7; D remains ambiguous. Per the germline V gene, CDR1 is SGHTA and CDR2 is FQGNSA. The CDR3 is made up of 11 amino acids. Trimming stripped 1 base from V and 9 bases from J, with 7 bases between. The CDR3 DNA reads TGTGCCAGCAGCTTAGGCGAGCGGCAGTACTTC. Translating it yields CASSLGERQYF.

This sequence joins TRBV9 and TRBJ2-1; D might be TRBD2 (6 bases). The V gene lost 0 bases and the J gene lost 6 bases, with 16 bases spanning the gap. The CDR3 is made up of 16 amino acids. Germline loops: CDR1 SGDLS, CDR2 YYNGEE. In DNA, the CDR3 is TGTGCCAGCAGCGTAGTCGCGGGATCCCCCCTCAATGAGCAGTTCTTC. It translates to CASSVVAGSPLNEQFF.

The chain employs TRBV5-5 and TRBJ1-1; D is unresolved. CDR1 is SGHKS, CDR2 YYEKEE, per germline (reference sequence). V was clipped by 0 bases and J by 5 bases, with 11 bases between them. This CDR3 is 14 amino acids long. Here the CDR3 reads CASSLVITDTEAFF. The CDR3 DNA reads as TGTGCCAGCAGCTTGGTCATCACTGATACTGAAGCTTTCTTT.

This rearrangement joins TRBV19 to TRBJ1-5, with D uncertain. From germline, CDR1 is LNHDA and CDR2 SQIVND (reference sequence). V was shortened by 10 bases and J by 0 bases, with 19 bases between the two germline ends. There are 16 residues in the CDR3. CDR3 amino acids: CATSEAATYSNQPQHF. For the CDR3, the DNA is TGTGCCACCTCTGAGGCGGCCACATATAGCAATCAGCCCCAGCATTTT.

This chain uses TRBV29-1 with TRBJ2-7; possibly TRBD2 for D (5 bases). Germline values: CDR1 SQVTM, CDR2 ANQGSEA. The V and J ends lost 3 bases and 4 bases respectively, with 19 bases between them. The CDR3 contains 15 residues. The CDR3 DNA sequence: TGCAGCGTTGAGGGCTTGGGAGCCTCTGGGTACGAGCAGTACTTC. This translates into CSVEGLGASGYEQYF.

CDR3: CASSFRRGGETQYF. CDR3 bases: TGTGCCAGCAGCTTCCGAAGGGGTGGAGAGACCCAGTACTTC. The V call is TRBV11-2, the J call TRBJ2-5; D perhaps matches TRBD1 (5 bases). The CDR3 is 14 amino acids. The V gene's germline CDR1 is SGHAT and CDR2 FQNNGV. Trimming took 3 bases from V and 4 from J, leaving 12 bases between them.

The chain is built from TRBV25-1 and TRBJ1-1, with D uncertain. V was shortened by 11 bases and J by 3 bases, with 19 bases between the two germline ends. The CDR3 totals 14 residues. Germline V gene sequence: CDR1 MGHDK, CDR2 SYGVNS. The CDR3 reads CASSLGREDTEAFF. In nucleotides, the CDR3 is TGTGCCTCGAGCCTGGGGAGAGAGGACACTGAAGCTTTCTTT.

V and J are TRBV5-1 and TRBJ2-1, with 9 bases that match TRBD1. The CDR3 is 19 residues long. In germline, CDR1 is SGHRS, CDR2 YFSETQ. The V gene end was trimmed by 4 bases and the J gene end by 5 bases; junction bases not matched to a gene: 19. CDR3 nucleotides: TGCGCCAGCAGCCCGCGACGAGGAACAGGGGGCATCGTGGACAATGAGCAGTTCTTC. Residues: CASSPRRGTGGIVDNEQFF.